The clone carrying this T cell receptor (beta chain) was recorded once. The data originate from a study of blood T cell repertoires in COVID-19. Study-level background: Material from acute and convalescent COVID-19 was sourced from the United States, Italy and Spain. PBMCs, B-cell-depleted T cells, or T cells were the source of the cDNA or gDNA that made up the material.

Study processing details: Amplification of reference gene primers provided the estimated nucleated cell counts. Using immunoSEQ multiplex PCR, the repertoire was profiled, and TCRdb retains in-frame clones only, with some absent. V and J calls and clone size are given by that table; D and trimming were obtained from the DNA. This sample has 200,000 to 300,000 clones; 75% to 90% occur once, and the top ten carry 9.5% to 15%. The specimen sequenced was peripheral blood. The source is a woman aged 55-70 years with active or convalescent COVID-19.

CDR3 sequence (DNA): TGTGCTAGTGCTTTCGGGACAGGTTATGAAAAACTGTTTTTT. Protein product: CASAFGTGYEKLFF. The chain employs TRBV12-5 and TRBJ1-4; TRBD1 matches 8 bases. Germline trimming cut 7 bases from V and 6 bases from J; bases unmatched to any gene: 7. Per the germline V gene, CDR1 is LGHNT and CDR2 is FRNRAP. The CDR3 is 14 amino acids.